The 20 T cell receptor beta chains given below trace back to one sample, sequenced in a study of identical twins. Each CDR3 protein gets one entry after TCRdb re-called the 5' RACE reads with MiXCR. This table has 450,000 or so distinct CDR3 sequences, approximately 14% appearing once. These data were also filed under a second study, of yellow fever vaccine responses in identical twins.

The sample comprised CD4+ T cells sorted from blood. These receptor sequences come from a woman under 30 in good health.

The chain couples TRBV5-1 to TRBJ2-7; 10 bases agree with TRBD1. The junction had 12 bases not matched to a gene; V was cut back by 4 bases and J by 5 bases. The CDR3 runs to 16 residues. Germline values: CDR1 SGHRS, CDR2 YFSETQ. CDR3 region: CASSPRWGQGNNEQYF. In DNA form, the CDR3 reads TGCGCCAGCAGCCCAAGGTGGGGACAGGGGAACAACGAGCAGTACTTC.

The V and J genes are TRBV6-1 and TRBJ2-5, with a possible D match to TRBD1 (5 bases). This CDR3 contains 13 residues. V gave up 5 bases and J gave up 4 bases, with 11 bases separating them. Germline values: CDR1 MNHNS, CDR2 SASEGT. DNA for the CDR3: TGTGCCAGCAGTCGACAGCCACTAGAGACCCAGTACTTC. Translated, it gives CASSRQPLETQYF.

This clonotype was observed a few times. This CDR3 reads CASSKAGDGNTGELFF. The CDR3 region has the DNA TGCGCCAGCAGCAAAGCGGGAGACGGAAACACCGGGGAGCTGTTTTTT. This sequence joins TRBV5-1 and TRBJ2-2; 8 bases align to TRBD2. CDR3 length equals 16 residues. Germline V gene sequence: CDR1 SGHRS, CDR2 YFSETQ. V lost 4 bases and J lost 2; bases outside the gene matches: 7.

This clonotype has just a few counts. The rearrangement uses TRBV28 and TRBJ2-7, with TRBD1 matching 9 bases. Germline CDR1 MDHEN, CDR2 SYDVKM. The CDR3 runs to 15 residues. V was pared by 6 bases and J by 5 bases, with 11 bases of the junction left unmatched. CDR3 in amino acids: CASRATGQGGNEQYF. CDR3 in DNA: TGTGCCAGCAGGGCTACGGGACAGGGTGGCAACGAGCAGTACTTC.

The chain couples TRBV11-3 to TRBJ2-3, with D possibly TRBD1 on 6 matching bases. V gave up 4 bases and J gave up 12 bases, with 17 bases separating them. This CDR3 is 13 amino acids long. In germline, CDR1 is SGHNT, CDR2 YENEEA. Here the CDR3 DNA reads TGTGCCAGCAGCTATACAACAGGGTCTCTCCAGTATTTT. Its translation is CASSYTTGSLQYF.

This clonotype has a single count. The chain uses TRBV6-1 and TRBJ1-3; no firm D call. CDR1 is MNHNS, CDR2 SASEGT, per germline. V was trimmed by 5 bases and J by 0 bases, leaving 11 bases between them. CDR3 length: 15 residues. The CDR3 protein is CASSITASSGNTIYF. CDR3 bases: TGTGCCAGCAGTATTACAGCGAGCTCTGGAAACACCATATATTTT.

There are a few counts of this clonotype. The J gene is TRBJ2-3, the V gene TRBV20-1; 11 bases fit TRBD2. The CDR3 is 18 amino acids. The V gene end was trimmed by 3 bases and the J gene end by 4 bases; junction bases not matched to a gene: 15. The germline V gene encodes CDR1 DFQATT and CDR2 SNEGSKA (reference sequence). The CDR3 protein is CSARGTSGRKGGSDTQYF. The CDR3 nucleotides are TGCAGTGCTAGGGGAACTAGCGGGAGAAAGGGGGGATCAGATACGCAGTATTTT.

This clonotype appeared many times. The chain employs TRBV4-1 and TRBJ1-6; perhaps TRBD1 as D (5 bases). Trimming shortened V by 3 bases and J by 8 bases, and 17 bases separated the two germline ends. The CDR3 loop spans 16 amino acids. The V gene's germline CDR1 is MGHRA and CDR2 YSYEKL. The DNA for the CDR3 is TGCGCCAGCAGCCAGGACCCGGGACGGCGGCATTCACCCCTCCACTTT. Protein product: CASSQDPGRRHSPLHF.

CDR3 nucleotide sequence: TGTGCCAGCAGCCCAAGAGGGCTAGCGGCCCCAAATGAGCAGTTCTTC. Protein product: CASSPRGLAAPNEQFF. J is TRBJ2-1 and V is TRBV9; 7 bases agree with TRBD2. The CDR3 has 16 residues. V trimming: 4 bases; J trimming: 7 bases; junction bases outside the gene matches: 14. Germline V gene lookup returns CDR1 SGDLS and CDR2 YYNGEE.

This clonotype was counted between two and nine times. The genes are TRBV6-6 and TRBJ2-7; D is ambiguous. The V end was cut by 0 bases, the J end by 5 bases, with 2 bases between. This CDR3 has 11 amino acids. Germline V gene data show CDR1 as MNHNY and CDR2 as SVGAGI (reference sequence). DNA of the CDR3: TGTGCCAGCAGTTACTCGCACGAGCAGTACTTC. This encodes CASSYSHEQYF.

This clonotype came up many times. J is TRBJ2-1 and V is TRBV12-3 or TRBV12-4, with D maybe TRBD1 (6 bases). V was trimmed by 6 bases and J by 9 bases, leaving 9 bases between them. The length of the CDR3 is 11 residues. The CDR3 spells CASSTGSEQFF. CDR3 bases: TGTGCCAGCAGCACAGGGAGTGAGCAGTTCTTC.

This chain links TRBV20-1 with TRBJ2-3, with 8 bases aligning to TRBD2. V shed 4 bases and J 4 bases; nucleotides not matched to a gene: 7. Germline V lookup: CDR1 DFQATT, CDR2 SNEGSKA (reference sequence). The CDR3 contains 14 residues. CDR3 sequence: CSAIGKAGADTQYF. The CDR3 nucleotides are TGCAGTGCTATTGGAAAAGCGGGGGCAGATACGCAGTATTTT.

This clonotype was observed at least ten times. This chain uses TRBV20-1 with TRBJ1-5; 8 bases are shared with TRBD1. V lost 0 bases and J lost 3; bases outside the gene matches: 4. The CDR3 runs 15 residues. CDR1 is DFQATT, CDR2 SNEGSKA, per germline (reference sequence). CDR3 in amino acids: CSAREQGGSNQPQHF. CDR3 sequence (DNA): TGCAGTGCTAGAGAACAGGGGGGATCCAATCAGCCCCAGCATTTT.

This clonotype was counted ten times or more. Germline is not matched at one junction end, which may reflect a read error. The rearrangement uses TRBV28 and TRBJ2-7, with 8 bases aligning to TRBD1. CDR3 size: 16 residues. Germline values: CDR1 MDHEN, CDR2 SYDVKM. The CDR3 protein is CASSLYASGGPYEQYF. In nucleotides, the CDR3 is TGTGCCAGCAGCTTATATGCGTCAGGGGGCCCCTACGAGCAGTACTTC.

This clonotype was counted only a few times. V gene TRBV12-5 combines with J gene TRBJ2-1, with a weak D call TRBD2 (6 bases). Trimming cost V 2 bases and J 2 bases, with 19 bases left between them. From germline, CDR1 is LGHNT and CDR2 FRNRAP. The CDR3 covers 18 residues. The chain's CDR3 is CASGLPTWSGVTYNEQFF. The CDR3 DNA reads as TGTGCTAGTGGTTTGCCTACGTGGTCGGGGGTTACCTACAATGAGCAGTTCTTC.

This clonotype was seen a few times. The chain combines TRBV27 with TRBJ1-1; D perhaps matches TRBD1 (6 bases). Germline CDR1 and CDR2: MNHEY and SMNVEV (reference sequence). This CDR3 region has 13 residues. Trimming left V 7 bases short and J 11 bases short, with 20 bases between. CDR3 protein: CASNRDIKREAFF. CDR3 sequence (DNA): TGTGCCAGCAATCGGGACATAAAAAGAGAGGCTTTCTTT.

V gene TRBV25-1 combines with J gene TRBJ2-1, with unresolved D. This CDR3 comprises 11 residues. Trimming removed 6 bases from V and 8 bases from J, with 8 bases in between. The germline V gene encodes CDR1 MGHDK and CDR2 SYGVNS. The CDR3 DNA reads as TGTGCCAGCAGGGACCTCGATGAGCAGTTCTTC. The encoded protein is CASRDLDEQFF.

V is TRBV5-1 and J is TRBJ2-3, with D unresolved. CDR3 size: 13 residues. Germline-derived CDR1 and CDR2 are SGHRS and YFSETQ. Trimming took off 7 bases at V and 0 bases at J, with 9 bases between the two ends. The CDR3 DNA is TGCGCCAGCCCCATCCCTAGCACAGATACGCAGTATTTT. As protein: CASPIPSTDTQYF.

The chain is built from TRBV9 and TRBJ2-2, with a tentative D call TRBD2 (6 bases). This CDR3 contains 17 residues. V dropped 3 bases and J dropped 2 bases, with 17 bases sitting between them. The germline CDR1 and CDR2 sequences are SGDLS and YYNGEE. CDR3 nucleotides: TGTGCCAGCAGCGGGACTATACAGACATCAAACACCGGGGAGCTGTTTTTT. It codes for CASSGTIQTSNTGELFF.

The rearrangement links TRBV19 to TRBJ2-5; 8 nucleotides line up with TRBD2. V gave up 4 bases and J gave up 8 bases; unmatched junction bases: 12. CDR1 LNHDA and CDR2 SQIVND come from the germline V gene (reference sequence). The CDR3 spans 15 residues. As DNA, the CDR3 is TGTGCCAGTAGTACCCCGGGGGGGGCCACAGTTACCCAGTACTTC. Translation: CASSTPGGATVTQYF. Looking up the rest from reference TRBV19 and TRBJ2-5 gives the full variable domain: DGGITQSPKYLFRKEGQNVTLSCEQNLNHDAMYWYRQDPGQGLRLIYYSQIVNDFQKGDIAEGYSVSREKKESFPLTVTSAQKNPTAFYLCASSTPGGATVTQYFGPGTRLLVL.